These 28 T cell receptor beta chains were all obtained from the same sample, sequenced in a study of T cell changes during pregnancy in multiple sclerosis. Sequencing used immunoSEQ multiplex PCR; TCRdb keeps in-frame clones, though not all of them. The repertoire holds roughly 100,000 clones, with about 90% as singletons. Sequences were derived from peripheral blood, sampled after pregnancy. Receptor source: a female donor with multiple sclerosis, enrolled in a pregnancy study.

The chain uses TRBV6-5 and TRBJ1-2, with a weak D call TRBD1 (5 bases). Trimming shortened V by 6 bases and J by 3 bases, and 5 bases separated the two germline ends. Germline CDR1 is MNHEY and CDR2 is SVGAGI. CDR3 length: 11 amino acids. The CDR3 region is CASRQDYGYTF. For the CDR3, the DNA is TGTGCCAGCAGACAGGACTATGGCTACACCTTC.

In the case of this clone: Relative to the germline gene, one junction end is altered; a read error may explain this. The chain recombines TRBV13 with TRBJ2-4; no clear D gene. The CDR3 has 15 residues. CDR1 and CDR2 from the germline V gene are PRHDT and FYEKMQ (reference sequence). Written as DNA, the CDR3 is TGTGCCAGCAGCCTAGGTCTAGAATCCAAAAACATTCAGTACTTC. The encoded protein is CASSLGLESKNIQYF.

The chain combines TRBV27 with TRBJ2-7; tentative D call: TRBD1 (5 bases). V lost 6 bases, J lost 5 bases, and 11 bases lay in between. CDR1 and CDR2 from the germline V gene are MNHEY and SMNVEV (reference sequence). The CDR3 is 12 amino acids. The CDR3 DNA reads as TGTGCCAGCAGCTCTGACAGCCACGAGCAGTACTTC. This gives the protein CASSSDSHEQYF.

The chain uses TRBV27 and TRBJ2-1; 10 positions match TRBD2. The CDR3 extends over 17 amino acids. Germline assignment: CDR1 MNHEY and CDR2 SMNVEV (reference sequence). V was pared by 5 bases and J by 4 bases, with 11 bases of the junction left unmatched. This chain's CDR3 is CASSLSSGTSAYNEQFF. CDR3 DNA sequence: TGTGCCAGCAGTCTCTCTTCCGGGACTAGCGCGTACAATGAGCAGTTCTTC.

In nucleotides, the CDR3 is TGTGCCACCCGGGTTTGGCAGCGGGGTGAGCAGTTCTTC. Its translation is CATRVWQRGEQFF. This chain links TRBV27 with TRBJ2-1, with 7 bases aligning to TRBD2. With 10 bases clipped from V and 9 bases from J, the junction kept 12 bases outside the gene matches. Germline assignment: CDR1 MNHEY and CDR2 SMNVEV (reference sequence). The CDR3 length is 13 residues.

The V call is TRBV18, the J call TRBJ1-2; 7 nucleotides match TRBD1. The junction had 9 bases not matched to a gene; V was cut back by 6 bases and J by 5 bases. In germline, CDR1 is KGHSH, CDR2 LQKENI. This CDR3 has 14 amino acids. The CDR3 spells CASSPGQNFYGYTF. CDR3 nucleotides: TGTGCCAGCTCCCCGGGACAGAATTTTTATGGCTACACCTTC.

The rearrangement links TRBV14 to TRBJ1-1; TRBD1 matches at 8 bases. With 0 bases clipped from V and 0 bases from J, the junction kept 3 bases outside the gene matches. This CDR3 has 16 residues. CDR1 and CDR2 from the germline V gene are SGHDN and FVKESK. The CDR3 reads CASSQDNRGLNTEAFF. The CDR3 DNA sequence: TGTGCCAGCAGCCAAGATAACAGGGGGTTGAACACTGAAGCTTTCTTT.

This rearrangement joins TRBV7-3 to TRBJ1-1, with TRBD1 as a possible D gene (6 bases). CDR1 is SGHTA and CDR2 is FQGTGA in the germline V gene. There are 15 residues in the CDR3. The V end lost 5 bases, the J end lost 4 bases, and 17 bases lay between the germline ends. In DNA form, the CDR3 reads TGTGCCAGCAGCCCGACAGGTCCCTATGTCACTGAAGCTTTCTTT. Protein: CASSPTGPYVTEAFF. The full variable domain, in which reference TRBV7-3 and TRBJ1-1 provide the parts outside the CDR3, is GAGVSQTPSNKVTEKGKYVELRCDPISGHTALYWYRQSLGQGPEFLIYFQGTGAADDSGLPNDRFFAVRPEGSVSTLKIQRTERGDSAVYLCASSPTGPYVTEAFFGQGTRLTVV.

This chain joins TRBV10-2 and TRBJ2-2; D not certain. V lost 3 bases and J 1 base, leaving 9 bases between the germline ends. CDR1 and CDR2 (germline): WSHSY, SAAADI. The CDR3 has 15 amino acids. CDR3 residues: CASSEVSGNTGELFF. The CDR3 coding sequence is TGCGCCAGCAGTGAAGTGTCAGGGAACACCGGGGAGCTGTTTTTT.

V usage is TRBV29-1 and J usage is TRBJ2-7; TRBD2 is a possible D gene (5 bases). Germline loops: CDR1 SQVTM, CDR2 ANQGSEA. Trimming shortened V by 4 bases and J by 3 bases, and 10 bases separated the two germline ends. This CDR3 contains 12 residues. In DNA, the CDR3 is TGCAGCGTTGCTGGGAGTCGCTACGAGCAGTACTTC. Its translation is CSVAGSRYEQYF.

This sequence joins TRBV5-5 and TRBJ1-1; D may be TRBD1 (6 bases). V shed 0 bases and J shed 4 bases, with 10 bases lying between them. Looked up from germline, CDR1 is SGHKS and CDR2 is YYEKEE (reference sequence). This CDR3 has 14 residues. CDR3 DNA sequence: TGTGCCAGCAGCTTGGGGCAGGGGCCCACTGAAGCTTTCTTT. Translated, it gives CASSLGQGPTEAFF. Combining the CDR3 with reference TRBV5-5 and TRBJ1-1 gives the whole variable domain DAGVTQSPTHLIKTRGQQVTLRCSPISGHKSVSWYQQVLGQGPQFIFQYYEKEERGRGNFPDRFSARQFPNYSSELNVNALLLGDSALYLCASSLGQGPTEAFFGQGTRLTVV.

This clone appeared a single time. The chain employs TRBV2 and TRBJ2-5; 8 bases are shared with TRBD1. Germline CDR1 is SNHLY and CDR2 is FYNNEI. J lost 2 bases, V lost 6 bases, and 2 bases had no gene match. The CDR3 is made up of 13 amino acids. CDR3 bases: TGTGCCAGCAGAAGGACAGGGCAAGAGACCCAGTACTTC. Translated, it gives CASRRTGQETQYF. Full variable domain (missing parts from reference TRBV2 and TRBJ2-5): EPEVTQTPSHQVTQMGQEVILRCVPISNHLYFYWYRQILGQKVEFLVSFYNNEISEKSEIFDDQFSVERPDGSNFTLKIRSTKLEDSAMYFCASRRTGQETQYFGPGTRLLVL.

V usage is TRBV4-3 and J usage is TRBJ2-5, with TRBD2 matching over 8 bases. The CDR3 sequence is 15 residues long. J gave up 4 bases and V 4 bases, and 8 bases lay outside the gene matches. The V gene's germline CDR1 is LGHNA and CDR2 YSLEER. CDR3 coding DNA: TGCGCCAGCAGCCTGAGAAGCAGCGGGGGAGAGACCCAGTACTTC. Its translation is CASSLRSSGGETQYF.

The chain recombines TRBV14 with TRBJ2-7, with D maybe TRBD1 (5 bases). Germline lookup yields CDR1 SGHDN and CDR2 FVKESK. V lost 1 base to trimming and J lost 6 bases, with 22 bases between them. This CDR3 is built from 17 residues. CDR3 sequence reads: CASSQAHSWGVAPEQYF. CDR3 sequence (DNA): TGTGCCAGCAGCCAAGCGCATTCGTGGGGCGTAGCACCCGAGCAGTACTTC. Looking up the rest from reference TRBV14 and TRBJ2-7 gives the full variable domain: EAGVTQFPSHSVIEKGQTVTLRCDPISGHDNLYWYRRVMGKEIKFLLHFVKESKQDESGMPNNRFLAERTGGTYSTLKVQPAELEDSGVYFCASSQAHSWGVAPEQYFGPGTRLTVT.

The rearrangement joins TRBV27 to TRBJ2-4, with a weak D call TRBD1 (5 bases). The CDR3 sequence is 12 residues long. The V end was cut by 7 bases, the J end by 3 bases, with 7 bases between. Germline V gives CDR1 MNHEY, CDR2 SMNVEV (reference sequence). The CDR3 bases are TGTGCCAGCACCGACAGCAAAAACATTCAGTACTTC. This sequence encodes CASTDSKNIQYF.

The chain combines TRBV5-4 with TRBJ1-1; 12 nucleotides agree with TRBD1. The CDR3 totals 14 residues. After removal of 4 bases from V and 7 bases from J, the junction contained 5 bases not matched to a gene. Germline V gene data show CDR1 as SGHNT and CDR2 as YYREEE (reference sequence). DNA of the CDR3: TGTGCCAGCAGCGGGGGACAGGGGGCAGGTGAAGCTTTCTTT. Its translation: CASSGGQGAGEAFF.

This clone was counted a single time. This chain uses TRBV6-5 with TRBJ2-7; D ambiguous. This CDR3 is 12 amino acids long. Germline CDR1 reads MNHEY; CDR2 reads SVGAGI. The V end lost 5 bases, the J end lost 2 bases, and 7 bases lay between the germline ends. The CDR3 DNA follows: TGTGCCAGCAGTAAAGACACCTACGAGCAGTACTTC. It translates to CASSKDTYEQYF.

The chain couples TRBV4-2 to TRBJ2-5; 7 nucleotides align to TRBD2. The germline V gene has CDR1 LGHNA and CDR2 YNFKEQ. CDR3 length: 15 residues. Trimming removed 5 bases from V and 1 base from J; junction bases left unmatched: 7. The CDR3 coding sequence is TGTGCCAGCAGCGTCTGGCGGGGGAGCCAAGAGACCCAGTACTTC. Translated, it gives CASSVWRGSQETQYF.

The V gene is TRBV7-8, the J gene TRBJ2-7; possibly TRBD2 for D (6 bases). The CDR3 has 12 residues. The germline V gene has CDR1 SGHVS and CDR2 FQNEAQ. Trimming shortened V by 0 bases and J by 7 bases, and 7 bases separated the two germline ends. The DNA of the CDR3 is TGTGCCAGCAGCTTAGCAGGGAGGGAGCAGTACTTC. Its protein product is CASSLAGREQYF.

This clone appeared a single time. The V gene is TRBV6-6, the J gene TRBJ2-7; D ambiguous. Trimming took 7 bases from V and 6 from J, leaving 19 bases between them. The length of the CDR3 is 14 residues. Looked up from germline, CDR1 is MNHNY and CDR2 is SVGAGI (reference sequence). Here the CDR3 DNA reads TGTGCCAGCATGCGTCGACTCGCGCGGAGCGAGCAGTACTTC. Its translation is CASMRRLARSEQYF.

J is TRBJ1-4 and V is TRBV9; 9 bases are a match to TRBD1. Germline trimming cut 3 bases from V and 8 bases from J; bases unmatched to any gene: 8. The CDR3 totals 15 residues. CDR1 and CDR2 from the germline V gene are SGDLS and YYNGEE. CDR3 sequence: CASSASGTGREKLFF. In nucleotides, the CDR3 is TGTGCCAGCAGCGCCTCCGGGACAGGGAGAGAAAAACTGTTTTTT.

CDR3 DNA sequence: TGCGCCAGCAGTACGCCTTTGTGGGACTGCACCTTC. Its protein product is CASSTPLWDCTF. This chain uses TRBV10-2 with TRBJ1-2; D might be TRBD1 (5 bases). CDR1 and CDR2 (germline): WSHSY, SAAADI. Trimming stripped 5 bases from V and 13 bases from J, with 17 bases between. The CDR3 is made up of 12 amino acids.

The chain uses TRBV7-9 and TRBJ1-1; D remains unclear. Germline V gene lookup returns CDR1 SEHNR and CDR2 FQNEAQ (reference sequence). The CDR3 has 13 amino acids. Trimming stripped 2 bases from V and 0 bases from J, with 4 bases between. The CDR3 DNA sequence: TGTGCCAGCAGCTTATCCATGAACACTGAAGCTTTCTTT. This translates into CASSLSMNTEAFF.

The V gene is TRBV14, the J gene TRBJ2-3; 10 bases align to TRBD2. The CDR3 is 15 amino acids. The germline gives CDR1 SGHDN, CDR2 FVKESK. With V trimmed by 4 bases and J by 2 bases, 3 bases remained unmatched. The CDR3 loop reads CASSRGLAFTDTQYF. The CDR3 nucleotides are TGTGCCAGCAGCCGGGGACTAGCGTTCACAGATACGCAGTATTTT.

The chain recombines TRBV15 with TRBJ2-3; 7 bases are shared with TRBD2. CDR3 length equals 16 residues. The V and J ends lost 5 bases and 1 base, in that order; junction bases with no gene match: 9. Germline V gene data show CDR1 as LNHNV and CDR2 as YYDKDF (reference sequence). The CDR3 loop is CATSARAGVGTDTQYF. CDR3 nucleotide sequence: TGTGCCACCAGCGCCCGCGCGGGGGTTGGCACAGATACGCAGTATTTT.

The chain employs TRBV7-2 and TRBJ2-2, with D possibly matching TRBD2 (6 bases). Looked up from germline, CDR1 is SGHTA and CDR2 is FQGNSA. V was trimmed by 2 bases and J by 0 bases, leaving 10 bases between them. The CDR3 covers 16 residues. The chain's CDR3 is CASSLNGGPNTGELFF. The CDR3 bases are TGTGCCAGCAGCTTAAACGGGGGTCCGAACACCGGGGAGCTGTTTTTT.

V is TRBV29-1 and J is TRBJ2-3; no definite D call. The germline V gene encodes CDR1 SQVTM and CDR2 ANQGSEA. The CDR3 consists of 16 residues. Trimming took 3 bases from V and 1 from J, leaving 17 bases between them. The CDR3 DNA follows: TGCAGCGTTGATCCCTTTTCCCTGTCGGGCACAGATACGCAGTATTTT. It is translated as CSVDPFSLSGTDTQYF.

The chain joins TRBV2 to TRBJ2-5; 7 positions match TRBD1. The CDR3 sequence is 15 residues long. Losses at the gene ends were 8 bases for V and 3 bases for J; bases not matched to a gene: 12. Germline assignment: CDR1 SNHLY and CDR2 FYNNEI. The CDR3 bases are TGTGCCAGCTTAAATGGGCTTACAGGGGAAGAGACCCAGTACTTC. The encoded protein is CASLNGLTGEETQYF.